This record concerns one T cell receptor beta chain sequence. The treatment denotes: randomized to nivolumab then ipilimumab (arm A) or the reverse (arm B). This sample is drawn from a study of sequential checkpoint blockade in melanoma. Whole-study context: Each arm's sequence ended with maintenance nivolumab. Around 21 patients had matched tumor biopsies before treatment and at week 13 after nivolumab or ipilimumab alone.

Only in-frame clones appear in the TCRdb table, and some are missing; sequencing was by immunoSEQ multiplex PCR. Of about 18,000 clones in the sample, under 85% were seen once. This CDR3 is 12 amino acids long. Germline V lookup: CDR1 MNHGY, CDR2 SAAAGT. The V and J ends lost 5 bases and 1 base respectively, with 5 bases between them. V usage is TRBV6-8 and J usage is TRBJ1-1, with D hard to call. Source: tumor tissue (inferred from file names), taken from a patient given nivolumab and ipilimumab in sequence. The TCR sequence derives from a human donor with melanoma. CDR3 amino acids: CASSRGNTEAFF. The CDR3 DNA sequence: TGTGCCAGCAGTCGAGGGAACACTGAAGCTTTCTTT.